The text below deals with one T cell receptor beta chain. Its matching antigen is unknown. Both 60 Vbeta primers and 13 Jbeta primers went into the PCR. The protocol was immunoSEQ multiplex PCR, while the TCRdb copy is restricted to in-frame clones and leaves out a portion. Among 150,000 to 200,000 clones listed, 65% to 85% were seen once. This record comes from a study of cytomegalovirus exposure and HLA in healthy donors. General study results and limits: No immune exposure information besides CMV serostatus was available. Later analysis identified several of the most significant clusters that appeared linked to common viral pathogens. It was reported that TCR beta sequences correctly inferred the HLA-A and HLA-B alleles for most subjects. Cytomegalovirus association was assigned to under 200 TCR beta chains.

The sequenced sample consisted of PBMCs. The receptor was derived from a woman in her thirties in good health and CMV-seropositive.

The CDR3 here is CATSRAAGLSNQPQHF. CDR3 in DNA: TGTGCCACCAGCAGAGCAGCAGGACTTAGCAATCAGCCCCAGCATTTT. The chain recombines TRBV15 with TRBJ1-5; D not certain. The germline V gene has CDR1 LNHNV and CDR2 YYDKDF (reference sequence). With 1 base removed from V and 0 bases from J, the gap between germline ends came to 10 bases. This CDR3 is built from 16 residues.